These T cell receptor beta chains were read from a single sample in a study of OX40 agonist ivuxolimab in advanced cancers. Assay: immunoSEQ multiplex PCR; the TCRdb copy retains only in-frame clones and omits some. The sample holds around 60,000 clones, roughly 90% seen once. Sequences were derived from CD4+ or CD8+ T cells sorted from blood, sampled in a trial of the OX40 agonist ivuxolimab. The receptors shown here come from an adult with an advanced solid tumor such as melanoma, head and neck, liver or kidney cancer. Both conserved end residues are part of each CDR3. A D gene is named only where the DNA matches it firmly. Clone size is stated in some rows and not others, as once, few, many or a class when expanded.

TRBJ2-3,TRBV6-1,.,.,CASSEGYTQYF
TRBJ1-1,TRBV2,.,.,CASSGGQGSTEAFF
TRBJ1-2,TRBV5-1,.,.,CASSRGDLYGYTF
TRBJ2-5,TRBV15,.,TRBD1,CATSRAQGAETQYF
TRBJ2-5,TRBV7-2,.,TRBD2,CASSGWTSGKETQYF
TRBJ2-5,TRBV2,.,.,CASSGQVQETQYF
TRBJ1-5,TRBV5-8,.,.,CASSREGASLSNQPQHF
TRBJ2-1,TRBV18,.,TRBD1,CASSPRTSGTGGNEQFF
TRBJ1-5,TRBV5-5,.,TRBD1,CASSQDRVQPQHF
TRBJ1-4,TRBV2,.,.,CASSEQGIANEKLFF
TRBJ2-7,TRBV10-1,.,TRBD1,CASSPGQGPSEQYF
TRBJ1-2,TRBV6-6,.,.,CASTDSNYGYTF
TRBJ2-1,TRBV28,.,.,CASSFVAGSYNEQFF
TRBJ1-2,TRBV4-3,.,.,CASSQDWGVRGANGYTF
TRBJ2-7,TRBV9,.,.,CASSVGLGDNAYEQYF
TRBJ2-5,TRBV7-3,.,.,CASSLSTGHLETQYF
TRBJ1-2,TRBV5-1,.,.,CASSLESDSNYGYTF
TRBJ1-2,TRBV18,.,.,CASSEGVNYGYTF
TRBJ1-1,TRBV18,.,TRBD1,CASFMDRANTEAFF
TRBJ2-1,TRBV18,.,.,CASSPPTTDNEQFF
TRBJ1-3,TRBV4-1,.,.,CASSRSYRESGNTIYF
TRBJ1-6,TRBV14,.,.,CASSQLHTYSPLHF
TRBJ2-2,TRBV6-5,.,.,CASISESPGELFF
TRBJ1-5,TRBV19,.,TRBD1,CASSIVLTGGSVNQPQHF
TRBJ1-1,TRBV6-5,few,TRBD1,CASSHDRGTEAFF
TRBJ1-2,TRBV6-5,few,TRBD1,CASSSRRQGSNYGYTF
TRBJ2-1,TRBV7-2,.,TRBD1,CASSFRQGAYNEQFF
TRBJ2-7,TRBV10-3,.,.,CATTGEYEQYF
TRBJ2-5,TRBV2,.,.,CASRGGNQETQYF
TRBJ2-5,TRBV19,.,.,CASSPTGQETQYF